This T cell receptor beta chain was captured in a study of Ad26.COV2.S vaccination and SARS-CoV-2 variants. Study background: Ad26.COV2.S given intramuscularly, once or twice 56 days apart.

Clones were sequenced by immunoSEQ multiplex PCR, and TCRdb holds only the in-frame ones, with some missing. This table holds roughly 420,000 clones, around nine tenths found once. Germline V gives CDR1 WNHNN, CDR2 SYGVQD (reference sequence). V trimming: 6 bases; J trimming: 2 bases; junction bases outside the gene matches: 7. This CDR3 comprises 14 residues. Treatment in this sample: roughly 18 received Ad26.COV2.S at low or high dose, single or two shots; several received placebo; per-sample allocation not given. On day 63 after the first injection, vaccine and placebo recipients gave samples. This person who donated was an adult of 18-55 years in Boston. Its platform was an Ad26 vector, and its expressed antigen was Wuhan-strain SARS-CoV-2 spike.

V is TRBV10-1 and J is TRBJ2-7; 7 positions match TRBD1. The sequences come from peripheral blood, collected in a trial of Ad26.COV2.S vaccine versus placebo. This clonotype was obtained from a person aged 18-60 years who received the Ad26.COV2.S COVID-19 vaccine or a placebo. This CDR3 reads CASSPTGVPYEQYF. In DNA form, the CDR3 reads TGCGCCAGCAGCCCAACAGGGGTTCCCTACGAGCAGTACTTC.